The 20 T cell receptor beta chains listed next were all sequenced from one sample in a study of CD8 T cells in ankylosing spondylitis. Using its own MiXCR run on the 5' RACE reads, TCRdb lists one record per CDR3 protein. The table lists a few hundred thousand distinct CDR3 sequences, less than 25% of them singletons. Sequenced material: blood, either unsorted or a sorted T cell fraction (not recorded which). Receptors were obtained from a female donor with ankylosing spondylitis or in good health (not recorded which).

The sample holds many counts of this clonotype. V usage is TRBV20-1 and J usage is TRBJ2-5, with D perhaps TRBD2 (6 bases). This CDR3 comprises 13 residues. Germline V gives CDR1 DFQATT, CDR2 SNEGSKA (reference sequence). V lost 5 bases and J 2 bases, leaving 12 bases between the germline ends. The CDR3 coding sequence is TGCAGTGCTTTGAGAGGACTACAAGAGACCCAGTACTTC. Protein product: CSALRGLQETQYF.

This clonotype was seen a few times. CDR3 bases: TGTGCCAGCAGCAAAGAACCGGGAAGCTACAATGAGCAGTTCTTC. Protein sequence: CASSKEPGSYNEQFF. This chain uses TRBV21-1 with TRBJ2-1; the listed D gene, TRBD1, was not tested against the DNA. TRBV21-1 represents a pseudogene. This CDR3 is 15 amino acids long.

In this sample, this clonotype turned up a few times. The chain employs TRBV7-9 and TRBJ2-7; the D call may be TRBD1 or TRBD2 (5 bases each). The CDR3 has 15 amino acids. Per the germline V gene, CDR1 is SEHNR and CDR2 is FQNEAQ (reference sequence). V was clipped by 5 bases and J by 1 base, with 15 bases between them. The CDR3 sequence: CASSPTGTTSYEQYF. For the CDR3, the DNA is TGTGCCAGCAGCCCTACCGGGACGACATCCTACGAGCAGTACTTC.

J is TRBJ2-3 and V is TRBV7-9; D is uncertain. Between the trimmed V and J ends, which lost 5 bases and 6 bases, there was a span of 15 bases. The CDR3 is 14 amino acids. The germline gives CDR1 SEHNR, CDR2 FQNEAQ (reference sequence). The CDR3 is CASSLTGRWDTQYF. The CDR3 DNA follows: TGTGCCAGCAGCCTCACGGGTCGGTGGGATACGCAGTATTTT.

The chain recombines TRBV12-3 or TRBV12-4 with TRBJ2-1; D is ambiguous. Trimming pared 3 bases from V and 6 bases from J, leaving 15 bases between. This CDR3 has 15 residues. The CDR3 DNA sequence: TGTGCCAGCAGTTTGGCCCTGGCGGCCGCCAATGAGCAGTTCTTC. Translated: CASSLALAAANEQFF.

This clonotype was counted a few times. The CDR3 protein is CSARSGRSSYEQYF. The CDR3 DNA is TGCAGTGCTAGATCCGGGAGGAGCTCCTACGAGCAGTACTTC. The V call is TRBV20-1, the J call TRBJ2-7, with 7 bases matching TRBD2. The ends lost 2 bases at V and 0 bases at J; junction bases unmatched: 4. CDR3 length: 14 residues. In germline, CDR1 is DFQATT, CDR2 SNEGSKA (reference sequence).

This clonotype was counted at least ten times. The chain is built from TRBV5-1 and TRBJ2-3; the D is unclear. Looked up from germline, CDR1 is SGHRS and CDR2 is YFSETQ. There are 12 residues in the CDR3. The V end lost 4 bases, the J end lost 5 bases, and 8 bases lay between the germline ends. CDR3 protein: CASSAGQDTQYF. Here the CDR3 DNA reads TGCGCCAGCAGCGCCGGCCAAGATACGCAGTATTTT.

This clonotype showed up just a few times. The rearrangement links TRBV6-5 to TRBJ1-5; 9 nucleotides line up with TRBD1. With 5 bases clipped from V and 7 bases from J, the junction kept 6 bases outside the gene matches. The CDR3 length is 14 residues. The germline V gene encodes CDR1 MNHEY and CDR2 SVGAGI. The CDR3 DNA reads as TGTGCCAGCAGTCACGGGACAGGGAAACAGCCCCAGCATTTT. Translation: CASSHGTGKQPQHF.

This clonotype was counted ten times or more. The chain couples TRBV29-1 to TRBJ2-1; D might be TRBD1 (6 bases). This CDR3 is built from 13 residues. V gave up 6 bases and J gave up 5 bases, with 14 bases separating them. CDR1 SQVTM and CDR2 ANQGSEA come from the germline V gene. The CDR3: CSVDDRRNNEQFF. The DNA for the CDR3 is TGCAGCGTAGATGACAGGCGAAACAATGAGCAGTTCTTC.

This clonotype was observed a handful of times. J is TRBJ2-1 and V is TRBV4-3; the D gene could be TRBD1 or TRBD2 (5 bases each). Between the trimmed V and J ends, which lost 0 bases and 8 bases, there was a span of 14 bases. There are 15 residues in the CDR3. Germline CDR1 and CDR2: LGHNA and YSLEER. In DNA form, the CDR3 reads TGCGCCAGCAGCCAAGAAAGGTGGGGGAGCCATGAGCAGTTCTTC. This gives the protein CASSQERWGSHEQFF.

This clonotype was observed a handful of times. This chain joins TRBV12-3 or TRBV12-4 and TRBJ2-1, with D unclear. The length of the CDR3 is 13 residues. The V end was cut by 2 bases, the J end by 9 bases, with 11 bases between. The CDR3 here is CASSLPREGEQFF. The CDR3 nucleotides are TGTGCCAGCAGTTTACCGCGCGAAGGTGAGCAGTTCTTC.

This chain joins TRBV2 and TRBJ2-1; D perhaps matches TRBD1 (8 bases). Trimming removed 4 bases at V and 6 bases at J, with 19 bases between. The CDR3 has 16 residues. Germline V gene data show CDR1 as SNHLY and CDR2 as FYNNEI. The DNA of the CDR3 is TGTGCCAGCAGTGGGGACGTGACAGGGGAGGGCAATGAGCAGTTCTTC. Its protein product is CASSGDVTGEGNEQFF.

The V gene is TRBV10-2, the J gene TRBJ1-1; D is possibly TRBD1 (5 bases). The CDR3 totals 11 residues. Trimming shortened V by 9 bases and J by 6 bases, and 11 bases separated the two germline ends. CDR1 is WSHSY and CDR2 is SAAADI in the germline V gene. CDR3 sequence reads: CASKSGAEAFF. For the CDR3, the DNA is TGCGCCAGTAAATCGGGGGCTGAAGCTTTCTTT.

The chain carries TRBV7-2 and TRBJ2-7; D gene unclear. Germline CDR1 is SGHTA and CDR2 is FQGNSA. The CDR3 is 13 residues long. V was clipped by 4 bases and J by 3 bases, with 10 bases between them. The CDR3 DNA reads as TGTGCCAGCAGCTCCGTCCAATTCTACGAGCAGTACTTC. It codes for CASSSVQFYEQYF. The variable domain in full, completed from reference TRBV7-2 and TRBJ2-7, reads GAGVSQSPSNKVTEKGKDVELRCDPISGHTALYWYRQSLGQGLEFLIYFQGNSAPDKSGLPSDRFSAERTGGSVSTLTIQRTQQEDSAVYLCASSSVQFYEQYFGPGTRLTVT.

This clonotype was observed at least ten times. The V gene is TRBV12-3 or TRBV12-4, the J gene TRBJ1-1; no firm D call. This CDR3 contains 16 residues. V was trimmed by 5 bases and J by 4 bases, leaving 20 bases between them. The CDR3 region is CASSRVAVGLGTEAFF. The CDR3 nucleotides are TGTGCCAGCAGTCGAGTGGCAGTCGGACTGGGCACTGAAGCTTTCTTT.

V usage is TRBV10-3 and J usage is TRBJ1-4; unclear D gene. CDR3 length: 16 residues. CDR1 ENHRY and CDR2 SYGVKD come from the germline V gene. V was shortened by 3 bases and J by 0 bases, with 11 bases between the two germline ends. The CDR3 spells CAISDGHGATNEKLFF. CDR3 nucleotide sequence: TGTGCCATCAGTGACGGGCACGGGGCAACTAATGAAAAACTGTTTTTT.

This clonotype has a count of ten or more. The chain uses TRBV10-3 and TRBJ1-2, with TRBD1 matching over 9 bases. The V segment lost 7 bases and the J segment 6 bases; nucleotides outside the gene matches: 6. Germline V gene lookup returns CDR1 ENHRY and CDR2 SYGVKD. The CDR3 spans 13 residues. CDR3 in DNA: TGTGCCATCACCCGGGACAGGGACCATGGCTACACCTTC. This encodes CAITRDRDHGYTF.

This chain joins TRBV20-1 and TRBJ2-5, with D perhaps given as TRBD1 or TRBD2 (5 bases each). V lost 0 bases to trimming and J lost 5 bases, with 16 bases between them. This CDR3 is 15 amino acids long. The germline V gene encodes CDR1 DFQATT and CDR2 SNEGSKA (reference sequence). The CDR3 region has the DNA TGCAGTGCTAGAGATCGGCAGGGAGCAAGGGAGACCCAGTACTTC. Translating gives CSARDRQGARETQYF.

The rearrangement joins TRBV6-1 to TRBJ2-1, with 8 bases fitting TRBD1. Germline-derived CDR1 and CDR2 are MNHNS and SASEGT. The length of the CDR3 is 13 residues. The V segment lost 10 bases and the J segment 7 bases; nucleotides outside the gene matches: 9. Written as DNA, the CDR3 is TGTGCCACCTCAGGGGGCCTTGGGAATGAGCAGTTCTTC. This translates into CATSGGLGNEQFF.

At least ten counts were recorded for this clonotype. The chain carries TRBV29-1 and TRBJ2-1, with TRBD2 matching over 12 bases. The length of the CDR3 is 18 residues. J was trimmed by 5 bases and V by 6 bases; bases with no gene match: 17. Germline V gene lookup returns CDR1 SQVTM and CDR2 ANQGSEA. The CDR3 coding sequence is TGCAGCGTGGCTAGCGGGAGGGCCCCTCTCCGTTTTGACAATGAGCAGTTCTTC. Amino acids: CSVASGRAPLRFDNEQFF.